The 8 T cell receptor beta chains below all came from one sample that was sequenced in a study of long-term antiretroviral therapy in people with HIV. The immunoSEQ assay was v3.0, run at survey level. Data came from immunoSEQ multiplex PCR; TCRdb stores just in-frame clones and leaves some out. This sample has some 30,000 clones, with 95% to 98% found just once. The specimen was unsorted PBMCs, collected 7.6 years after starting antiretroviral therapy. All receptors come from a man aged 30 to 45 with HIV.

The chain joins TRBV7-9 to TRBJ1-1, with 7 positions matching TRBD1. The CDR3 has 14 amino acids. In germline, CDR1 is SEHNR, CDR2 FQNEAQ (reference sequence). The J segment lost 4 bases and the V segment lost 1 base, leaving 3 bases of the junction unmatched. CDR3 nucleotides: TGTGCCAGCAGCTTAGGAGGGGGCATCACTGAAGCTTTCTTT. Translated, it gives CASSLGGGITEAFF.

The V gene is TRBV2, the J gene TRBJ1-2, with a weak D call TRBD1 (5 bases). The V end was cut by 3 bases, the J end by 8 bases, with 13 bases between. The germline V gene encodes CDR1 SNHLY and CDR2 FYNNEI. The length of the CDR3 is 13 residues. For the CDR3, the DNA is TGTGCCAGCAGTGATCCACGAGAGGGGGGCTACACCTTC. Translation gives CASSDPREGGYTF.

V and J are TRBV5-6 and TRBJ2-1; D might be TRBD2 (5 bases). The germline CDR1 and CDR2 sequences are SGHDT and YYEEEE. The germline V and J ends were trimmed by 3 bases and 0 bases, with 16 bases remaining between them. This CDR3 has 17 amino acids. CDR3 region: CASSSWTSSSSYNEQFF. The CDR3 nucleotides read TGTGCCAGCAGCTCCTGGACTTCTTCAAGCTCCTACAATGAGCAGTTCTTC. The entire variable domain, with the rest obtained from reference TRBV5-6 and TRBJ2-1, is as follows: DAGVTQSPTHLIKTRGQQVTLRCSPKSGHDTVSWYQQALGQGPQFIFQYYEEEERQRGNFPDRFSGHQFPNYSSELNVNALLLGDSALYLCASSSWTSSSSYNEQFFGPGTRLTVL.

This chain uses TRBV7-6 with TRBJ2-2; maybe TRBD1 (5 bases). Trimming pared 3 bases from V and 0 bases from J, leaving 17 bases between. CDR1 is SGHVS, CDR2 FNYEAQ, per germline. The CDR3 covers 18 residues. CDR3 coding DNA: TGTGCCAGCAGCTTGGTTCCAGGGAAGGCCTCGAACACCGGGGAGCTGTTTTTT. It translates to CASSLVPGKASNTGELFF.

The chain combines TRBV6-5 with TRBJ2-7; 9 bases line up with TRBD2. The CDR3 length is 15 residues. CDR1 and CDR2 (germline): MNHEY, SVGAGI. After removal of 2 bases from V and 2 bases from J, the junction contained 4 bases not matched to a gene. As DNA, the CDR3 is TGTGCCAGCAGTTACGGGGCGGGGGGGACCTACGAGCAGTACTTC. Protein sequence: CASSYGAGGTYEQYF.

CDR3 protein: CASSQESNSVYEQYF. Written as DNA, the CDR3 is TGCGCCAGCAGCCAAGAGTCGAACAGCGTTTACGAGCAGTACTTC. The V call is TRBV4-3, the J call TRBJ2-7, with unresolved D. Trimming took off 0 bases at V and 4 bases at J, with 13 bases between the two ends. CDR1 is LGHNA and CDR2 is YSLEER in the germline V gene. CDR3 length: 15 residues.

The chain uses TRBV5-4 and TRBJ2-5; D remains ambiguous. Per the germline V gene, CDR1 is SGHNT and CDR2 is YYREEE (reference sequence). The CDR3 spans 13 residues. Trimming pared 4 bases from V and 3 bases from J, leaving 10 bases between. The CDR3 sequence: CASSRLAEETQYF. CDR3 sequence (DNA): TGTGCCAGCAGCCGTCTGGCAGAAGAGACCCAGTACTTC.

This chain uses TRBV18 with TRBJ2-1; possibly TRBD2 for D (6 bases). The CDR3 totals 17 residues. Trimming took 3 bases from V and 3 from J, leaving 18 bases between them. Germline CDR1 is KGHSH and CDR2 is LQKENI. CDR3 sequence reads: CASSPLAGTGGYNEQFF. For the CDR3, the DNA is TGTGCCAGCTCACCTCTTGCCGGGACCGGGGGCTACAATGAGCAGTTCTTC.